One sample yielded the 9 T cell receptor beta chains listed below, sequenced in a study of T cells in Graves' hyperthyroidism and ophthalmopathy. TCR beta CDR3 regions were amplified from RNA. The HTBI set primed first-round TCR CDR3 RT-PCR. TCRdb recomputed calls from the multiplex PCR reads with MiXCR, one row per CDR3 protein. The sample carries around 500,000 distinct CDR3 sequences, 13% to 15% recorded once. Sequencing was carried out using blood. The origin of the receptors is a woman in her late teens or twenties with Graves' hyperthyroidism.

The rearrangement uses TRBV2 and TRBJ2-5; 8 bases are a match to TRBD2. The CDR3 has 18 amino acids. Germline V CDR1 and CDR2: SNHLY, FYNNEI. The V gene end was trimmed by 5 bases and the J gene end by 2 bases; junction bases not matched to a gene: 16. The CDR3 nucleotides read TGTGCCAGCAGTTACCCCGGGGCCAGCGGGAGAGGGCAAGAGACCCAGTACTTC. Amino acids: CASSYPGASGRGQETQYF.

CDR3 DNA: TGTGCCAGCAGCTTAGGGACAGGGGGTGGTGAGACCCAGTACTTC. Residues: CASSLGTGGGETQYF. This chain joins TRBV7-3 and TRBJ2-5; 11 nucleotides line up with TRBD1. Trimming took 2 bases from V and 5 from J; bases not matched to a gene: 4. The CDR3 sequence is 15 residues long. In germline, CDR1 is SGHTA, CDR2 FQGTGA. The whole variable domain, remainder taken from reference TRBV7-3 and TRBJ2-5, is GAGVSQTPSNKVTEKGKYVELRCDPISGHTALYWYRQSLGQGPEFLIYFQGTGAADDSGLPNDRFFAVRPEGSVSTLKIQRTERGDSAVYLCASSLGTGGGETQYFGPGTRLLVL.

This clonotype was seen at least ten times. The V call is TRBV30, the J call TRBJ2-2, with a weak D call TRBD2 (6 bases). The V gene lost 0 bases and the J gene lost 5 bases, with 7 bases spanning the gap. CDR1 and CDR2 from the germline V gene are GTSNPN and SVGIG (reference sequence). This CDR3 is built from 13 residues. The CDR3 region has the DNA TGTGCCTGGAGTGTGGGACTTACCGGGGAGCTGTTTTTT. It specifies CAWSVGLTGELFF.

This clonotype was counted at least ten times. The chain is built from TRBV11-2 and TRBJ1-6, with unresolved D. Trimming removed 3 bases at V and 2 bases at J, with 11 bases between. The CDR3 consists of 16 residues. Germline V gives CDR1 SGHAT, CDR2 FQNNGV. DNA of the CDR3: TGTGCCAGCAGCTTGGGCGGGATGGCCTATAATTCACCCCTCCACTTT. Its protein product is CASSLGGMAYNSPLHF.

This clonotype turned up a few times. The gene calls are TRBV14 and TRBJ1-6, with D uncertain. Trimming shortened V by 1 base and J by 8 bases, and 12 bases separated the two germline ends. The CDR3 runs 15 residues. Germline CDR1 is SGHDN and CDR2 is FVKESK. CDR3 loop: CASSQGAWGYSPLHF. The CDR3 bases are TGTGCCAGCAGCCAAGGGGCCTGGGGTTATTCACCCCTCCACTTT.

This clonotype appeared many times. The V gene is TRBV28, the J gene TRBJ1-1, with unresolved D. In germline, CDR1 is MDHEN, CDR2 SYDVKM. V lost 6 bases and J lost 5, with 16 bases in between. The CDR3 spans 14 residues. This CDR3 is CASRRQYQTTEAFF. DNA of the CDR3: TGTGCCAGCAGAAGGCAGTACCAAACAACTGAAGCTTTCTTT.

Of note for this clonotype: This may be a read error, as it is one base from a much larger clone. The chain carries TRBV7-8 and TRBJ1-2; 7 positions agree with TRBD1. Germline V lookup: CDR1 SGHVS, CDR2 FQNEAQ. The CDR3 loop spans 21 amino acids. The CDR3 spells CASSLSRGQHRDSLEFYGYAF. CDR3 in DNA: TGTGCCAGCAGCTTAAGTCGGGGGCAACACAGGGACAGCTTGGAGTTCTATGGCTACGCCTTC.

As to this clonotype: This likely stems from a read error, as it lies one base from a far larger clone. J is TRBJ2-3 and V is TRBV2; 7 bases are a match to TRBD1. The CDR3 covers 14 residues. Germline CDR1 and CDR2: SNHLY and FYNNEI. V dropped 5 bases and J dropped 1; count of bases not matched to a gene: 3. The CDR3 region is CASSIDRGTDTQYF. The CDR3 DNA sequence: TGTGCCAGCAGTATAGACAGGGGCACAGATACGCAGTATTTT.

This clonotype showed up many times. This rearrangement joins TRBV19 to TRBJ1-2; D is unclear. The V gene's germline CDR1 is LNHDA and CDR2 SQIVND (reference sequence). The CDR3 is made up of 12 amino acids. The germline V and J ends were trimmed by 4 bases and 8 bases, with 11 bases remaining between them. The CDR3 sequence is CASSTTEGGYTF. The CDR3 DNA follows: TGTGCCAGTAGTACGACGGAGGGCGGCTACACCTTC.